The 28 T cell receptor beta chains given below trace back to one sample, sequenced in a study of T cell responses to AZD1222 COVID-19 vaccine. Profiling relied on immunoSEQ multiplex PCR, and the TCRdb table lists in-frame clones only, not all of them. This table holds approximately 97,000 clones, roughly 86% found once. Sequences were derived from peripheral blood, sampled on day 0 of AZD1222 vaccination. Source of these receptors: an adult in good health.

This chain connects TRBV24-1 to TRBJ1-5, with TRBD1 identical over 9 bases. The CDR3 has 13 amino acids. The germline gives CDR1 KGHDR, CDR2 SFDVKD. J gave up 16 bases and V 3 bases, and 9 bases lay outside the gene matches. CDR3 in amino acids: CATSDPGQGRVHF. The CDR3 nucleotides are TGTGCCACCAGTGATCCCGGACAGGGGAGAGTACATTTT.

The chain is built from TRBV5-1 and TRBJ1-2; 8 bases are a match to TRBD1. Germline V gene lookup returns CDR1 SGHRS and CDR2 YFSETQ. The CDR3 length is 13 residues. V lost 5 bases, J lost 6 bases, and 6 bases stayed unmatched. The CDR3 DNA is TGCGCCAGCAGTAGGACAGGGCCCAATGGCTACACCTTC. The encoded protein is CASSRTGPNGYTF.

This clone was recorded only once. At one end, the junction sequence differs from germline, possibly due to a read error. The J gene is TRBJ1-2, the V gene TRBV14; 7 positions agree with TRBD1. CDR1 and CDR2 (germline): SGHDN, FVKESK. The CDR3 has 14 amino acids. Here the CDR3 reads CASSQGLVTGPSYF. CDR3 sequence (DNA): TGTGCCAGCAGCCAAGGGCTAGTGACAGGGCCGTCTTACTTC.

DNA of the CDR3: TGTGCCAGCTCACAGGGGGCTATGACTAATGAAAAACTGTTTTTT. It is translated as CASSQGAMTNEKLFF. This chain connects TRBV18 to TRBJ1-4; TRBD1 agrees at 7 bases. Trimming took 4 bases from V and 2 from J; bases not matched to a gene: 4. Germline values: CDR1 KGHSH, CDR2 LQKENI. The CDR3 extends over 15 amino acids.

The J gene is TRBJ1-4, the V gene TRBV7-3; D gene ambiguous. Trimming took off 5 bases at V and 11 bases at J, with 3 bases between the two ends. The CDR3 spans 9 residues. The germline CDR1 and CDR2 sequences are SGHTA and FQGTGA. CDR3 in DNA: TGTGCCAGCAGCGTGAAACTGTTTTTT. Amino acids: CASSVKLFF.

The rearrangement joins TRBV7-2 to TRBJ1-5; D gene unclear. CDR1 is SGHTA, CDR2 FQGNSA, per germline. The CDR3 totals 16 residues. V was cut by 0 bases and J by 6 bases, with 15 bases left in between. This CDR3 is CASSLAGRERTQPQHF. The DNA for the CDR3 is TGTGCCAGCAGCTTAGCGGGAAGGGAGAGAACTCAGCCCCAGCATTTT.

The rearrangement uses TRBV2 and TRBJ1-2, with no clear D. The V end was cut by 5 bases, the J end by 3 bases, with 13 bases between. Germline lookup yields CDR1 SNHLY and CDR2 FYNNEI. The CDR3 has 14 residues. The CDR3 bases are TGTGCCAGCAGTCCGACACAGAGAGACTATGGCTACACCTTC. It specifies CASSPTQRDYGYTF.

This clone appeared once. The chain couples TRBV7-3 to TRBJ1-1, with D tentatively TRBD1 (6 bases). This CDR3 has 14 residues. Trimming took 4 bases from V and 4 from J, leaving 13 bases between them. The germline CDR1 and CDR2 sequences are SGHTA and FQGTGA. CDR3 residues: CASSSGQKGTEAFF. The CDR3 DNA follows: TGTGCCAGCAGCTCCGGACAGAAGGGCACTGAAGCTTTCTTT.

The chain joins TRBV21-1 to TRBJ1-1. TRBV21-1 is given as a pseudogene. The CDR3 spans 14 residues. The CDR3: CASSNDGENTEAFF. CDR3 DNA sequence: TGTGCCAGCAGCAACGATGGTGAAAACACTGAAGCTTTCTTT.

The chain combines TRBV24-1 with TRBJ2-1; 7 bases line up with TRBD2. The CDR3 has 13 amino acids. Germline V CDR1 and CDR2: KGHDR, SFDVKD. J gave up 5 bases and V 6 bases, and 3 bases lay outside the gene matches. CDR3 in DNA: TGTGCCACCAGTATAAGCGGGGACAATGAGCAGTTCTTC. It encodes CATSISGDNEQFF.

The CDR3 region is CASSQDSAGRGNQPQHF. The DNA of the CDR3 is TGTGCCAGCAGCCAAGATTCTGCAGGGCGAGGCAATCAGCCCCAGCATTTT. The chain links TRBV4-2 to TRBJ1-5; D might be TRBD1 (5 bases). Germline CDR1 and CDR2: LGHNA and YNFKEQ. Trimming removed 0 bases at V and 2 bases at J, with 14 bases between. The CDR3 length is 17 residues.

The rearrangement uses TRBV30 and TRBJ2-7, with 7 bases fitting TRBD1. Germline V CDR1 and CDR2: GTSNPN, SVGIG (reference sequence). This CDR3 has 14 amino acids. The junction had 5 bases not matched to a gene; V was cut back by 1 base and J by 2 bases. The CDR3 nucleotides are TGTGCCTGGAGTGCCCACAGGGGCACCTACGAGCAGTACTTC. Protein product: CAWSAHRGTYEQYF.

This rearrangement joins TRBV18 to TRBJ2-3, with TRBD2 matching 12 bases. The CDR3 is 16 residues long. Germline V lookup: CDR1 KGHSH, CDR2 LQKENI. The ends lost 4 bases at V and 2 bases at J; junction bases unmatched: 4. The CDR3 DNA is TGTGCCAGCTCACGAGGACTAGCGGGGTTCACAGATACGCAGTATTTT. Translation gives CASSRGLAGFTDTQYF.

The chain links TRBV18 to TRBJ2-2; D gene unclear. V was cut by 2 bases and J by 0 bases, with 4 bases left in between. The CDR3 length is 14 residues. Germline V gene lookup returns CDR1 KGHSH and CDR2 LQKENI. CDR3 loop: CASSPWTNTGELFF. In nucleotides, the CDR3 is TGTGCCAGCTCACCATGGACGAACACCGGGGAGCTGTTTTTT. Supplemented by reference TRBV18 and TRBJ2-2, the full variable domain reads NAGVMQNPRHLVRRRGQEARLRCSPMKGHSHVYWYRQLPEEGLKFMVYLQKENIIDESGMPKERFSAEFPKEGPSILRIQQVVRGDSAAYFCASSPWTNTGELFFGEGSRLTVL.

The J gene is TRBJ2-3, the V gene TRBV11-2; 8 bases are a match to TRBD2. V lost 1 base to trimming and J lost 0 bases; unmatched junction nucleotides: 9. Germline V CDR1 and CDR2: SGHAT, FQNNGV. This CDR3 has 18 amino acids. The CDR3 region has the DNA TGTGCCAGCAGCTTAGTTTTTAGCGGGGTTTCTAGCACAGATACGCAGTATTTT. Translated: CASSLVFSGVSSTDTQYF.

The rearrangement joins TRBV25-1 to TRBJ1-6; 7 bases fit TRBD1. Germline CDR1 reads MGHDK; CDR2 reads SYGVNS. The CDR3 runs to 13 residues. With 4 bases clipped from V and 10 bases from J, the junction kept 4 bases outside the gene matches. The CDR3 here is CASSVGTVSPLHF. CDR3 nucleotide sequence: TGTGCCAGCAGTGTCGGGACAGTGTCACCCCTCCACTTT.

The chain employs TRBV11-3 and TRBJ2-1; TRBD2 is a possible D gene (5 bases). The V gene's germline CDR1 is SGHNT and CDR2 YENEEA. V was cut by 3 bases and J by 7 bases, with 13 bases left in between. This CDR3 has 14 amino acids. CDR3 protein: CASSLDSSWNEQFF. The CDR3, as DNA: TGTGCCAGCAGCTTGGACTCCTCGTGGAATGAGCAGTTCTTC.

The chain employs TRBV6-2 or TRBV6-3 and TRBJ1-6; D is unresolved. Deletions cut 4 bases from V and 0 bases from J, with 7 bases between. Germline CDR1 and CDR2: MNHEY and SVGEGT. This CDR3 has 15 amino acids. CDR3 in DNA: TGTGCCAGCAGTTCCGGCTTCTCCTATAATTCACCCCTCCACTTT. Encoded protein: CASSSGFSYNSPLHF.

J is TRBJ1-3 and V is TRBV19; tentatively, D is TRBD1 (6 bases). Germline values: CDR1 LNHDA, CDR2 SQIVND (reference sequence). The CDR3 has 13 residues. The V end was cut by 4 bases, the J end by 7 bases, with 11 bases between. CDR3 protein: CASSSQGRNTIYF. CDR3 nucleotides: TGTGCCAGTAGTAGCCAGGGGAGGAACACCATATATTTT.

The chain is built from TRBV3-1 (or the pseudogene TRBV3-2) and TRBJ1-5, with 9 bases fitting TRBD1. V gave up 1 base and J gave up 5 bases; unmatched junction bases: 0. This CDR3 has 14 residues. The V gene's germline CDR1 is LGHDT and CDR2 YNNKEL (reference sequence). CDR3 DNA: TGTGCCAGCAGCCAAGGGGACAGGGATCAGCCCCAGCATTTT. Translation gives CASSQGDRDQPQHF.

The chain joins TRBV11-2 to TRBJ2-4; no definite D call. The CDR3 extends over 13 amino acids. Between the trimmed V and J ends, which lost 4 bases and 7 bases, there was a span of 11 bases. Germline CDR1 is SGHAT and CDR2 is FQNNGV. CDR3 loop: CASSSDHGNIQYF. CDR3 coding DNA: TGTGCCAGCAGCTCGGACCACGGGAACATTCAGTACTTC.

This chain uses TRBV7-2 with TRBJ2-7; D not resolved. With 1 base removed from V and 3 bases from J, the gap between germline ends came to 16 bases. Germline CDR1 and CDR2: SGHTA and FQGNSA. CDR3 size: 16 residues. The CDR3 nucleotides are TGTGCCAGCAGCTTAGGGATCCCCAGTTTGGGCTACGAGCAGTACTTC. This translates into CASSLGIPSLGYEQYF.

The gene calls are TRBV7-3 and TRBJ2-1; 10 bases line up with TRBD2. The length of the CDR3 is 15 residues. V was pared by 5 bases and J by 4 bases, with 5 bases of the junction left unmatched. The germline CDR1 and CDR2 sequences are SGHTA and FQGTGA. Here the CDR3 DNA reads TGTGCCAGCAGCACGTCGACTAGCGGGTACAATGAGCAGTTCTTC. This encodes CASSTSTSGYNEQFF.

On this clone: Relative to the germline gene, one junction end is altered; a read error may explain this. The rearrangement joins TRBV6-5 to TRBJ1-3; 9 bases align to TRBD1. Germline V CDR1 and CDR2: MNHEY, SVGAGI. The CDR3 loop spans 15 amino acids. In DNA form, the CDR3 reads TGTGCCAGCATTTACAGGGGGCTCTCTGGAAACACCATATATTTT. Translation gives CASIYRGLSGNTIYF.

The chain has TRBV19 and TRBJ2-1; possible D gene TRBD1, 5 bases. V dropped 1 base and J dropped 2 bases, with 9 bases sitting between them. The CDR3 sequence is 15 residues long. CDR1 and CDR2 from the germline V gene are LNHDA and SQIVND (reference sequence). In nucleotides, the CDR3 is TGTGCCAGTAGTATAGGACAGAGGCCCTACAATGAGCAGTTCTTC. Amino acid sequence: CASSIGQRPYNEQFF. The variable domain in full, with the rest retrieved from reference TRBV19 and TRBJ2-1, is DGGITQSPKYLFRKEGQNVTLSCEQNLNHDAMYWYRQDPGQGLRLIYYSQIVNDFQKGDIAEGYSVSREKKESFPLTVTSAQKNPTAFYLCASSIGQRPYNEQFFGPGTRLTVL.

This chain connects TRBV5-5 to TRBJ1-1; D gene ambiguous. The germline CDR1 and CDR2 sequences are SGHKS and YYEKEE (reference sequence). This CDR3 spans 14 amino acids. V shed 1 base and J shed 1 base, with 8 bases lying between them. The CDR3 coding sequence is TGTGCCAGCAGCTTGTGGCCCCCGAACACTGAAGCTTTCTTT. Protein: CASSLWPPNTEAFF.

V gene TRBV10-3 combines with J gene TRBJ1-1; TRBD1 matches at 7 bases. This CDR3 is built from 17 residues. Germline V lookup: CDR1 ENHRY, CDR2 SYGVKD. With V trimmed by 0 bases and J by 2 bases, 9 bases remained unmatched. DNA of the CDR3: TGTGCCATCAGTGAGTCGAAGACGGGACAGAGAAACACTGAAGCTTTCTTT. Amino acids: CAISESKTGQRNTEAFF.

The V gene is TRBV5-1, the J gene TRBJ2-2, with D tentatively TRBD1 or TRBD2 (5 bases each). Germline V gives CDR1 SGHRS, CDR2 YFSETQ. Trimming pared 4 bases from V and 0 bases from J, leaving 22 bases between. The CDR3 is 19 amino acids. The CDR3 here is CASSQLPTGGFANTGELFF. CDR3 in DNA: TGCGCCAGCAGCCAATTACCAACTGGGGGATTCGCGAACACCGGGGAGCTGTTTTTT. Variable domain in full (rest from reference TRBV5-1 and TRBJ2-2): KAGVTQTPRYLIKTRGQQVTLSCSPISGHRSVSWYQQTPGQGLQFLFEYFSETQRNKGNFPGRFSGRQFSNSRSEMNVSTLELGDSALYLCASSQLPTGGFANTGELFFGEGSRLTVL.